This T cell receptor (beta chain) was identified in a study of T cell responses to AZD1222 COVID-19 vaccine. Study-wide points: Following two doses of AZD1222, Spike-specific TCR breadth and depth rose.

Remarks on this clone: The antigen is undetermined.

Repertoires were generated with immunoSEQ multiplex PCR, while TCRdb's copy carries only in-frame clones and drops some. There are 65,000 to 70,000 clones in the sample; more than 70% occur only once, and 12% lies in the top ten. The sequencing here drew on peripheral blood, taken on day 0 of AZD1222 vaccination. This receptor was obtained from an adult in good health.

The CDR3 protein is CASSGRGQGGYGYTF. The DNA of the CDR3 is TGTGCCAGCAGTGGCCGAGGGCAGGGCGGCTATGGCTACACCTTC. This rearrangement joins TRBV2 to TRBJ1-2; D possibly corresponds to TRBD1 (5 bases). Trimming cost V 4 bases and J 4 bases, with 16 bases left between them. The CDR3 is 15 amino acids. CDR1 is SNHLY, CDR2 FYNNEI, per germline.